This T cell receptor beta chain was found in a study of blood T cell repertoires in COVID-19. Turning to the study itself: From T cells, B-cell-depleted T cells, or PBMCs came the material, which was cDNA or gDNA.

In the source study's methods: It was from reference gene primer amplification that nucleated cell counts were estimated. The method was immunoSEQ multiplex PCR; TCRdb's version includes in-frame clones alone and lacks a portion of them. V, J and clone size derive from that table, while D and trimming were established from the DNA sequence. The sample has more than 150,000 clones; roughly nine tenths are singletons. The germline V gene encodes CDR1 GTSNPN and CDR2 SVGIG (reference sequence). The CDR3 extends over 13 amino acids. Trimming removed 0 bases from V and 7 bases from J, with 10 bases in between.

The chain has TRBV30 and TRBJ1-5; perhaps TRBD1 as D (6 bases). The receptor was derived from a woman in her 40s with acute or convalescent COVID-19. The specimen was peripheral blood. CDR3 nucleotides: TGTGCCTGGAGTGTTCGGGGGGGCCAGCCCCAGCATTTT. The encoded protein is CAWSVRGGQPQHF.